The sequence of this T cell receptor (beta chain) was determined in a study of T cells in Graves' hyperthyroidism and ophthalmopathy. About the study: Initial diagnosis, before any treatment, was when peripheral blood was collected. Findings of the study overall: A model using 13 V-J features told ophthalmopathy apart from stable hyperthyroidism.

As to this clonotype: Its antigen is not identified. One end of the junction fails to match germline, which may point to a read error.

Any patient presenting with uncontrolled infection, other autoimmune disease, pregnancy or lactation was left out. Diagnosis relied on clinical symptoms, serum thyroxine and TRAb, thyroid ultrasound and orbital computed tomography. The CDR3 length is 16 residues. Per the germline V gene, CDR1 is MNHEY and CDR2 is SMNVEV (reference sequence). From RNA transcripts, TCR beta CDR3 regions were amplified. Researchers ran a first-round RT-PCR on the TCR CDR3 using the HTBI primer set. MiXCR, applied by TCRdb to the multiplex PCR reads, yields one record per CDR3 protein. The sample has 490,000 or so distinct CDR3 sequences, 20% to 25% seen once.

V gene TRBV27 combines with J gene TRBJ2-1; 8 nucleotides line up with TRBD2. Sequencing input: blood. This clonotype was sampled from a woman in her seventies with Graves' ophthalmopathy. The CDR3 sequence is CASSFLGGRSYSEQFF. CDR3 DNA sequence: TGTGCCAGCAGTTTCCTCGGCGGGAGGTCCTACAGTGAGCAGTTCTTC.